The rows below give T cell receptor beta chains drawn from one sample of a study of cytomegalovirus exposure and HLA in healthy donors. Sequencing used immunoSEQ multiplex PCR; TCRdb keeps in-frame clones, though not all of them. The sample yields around 200,000 clones, around 78% seen once. Sequenced material: PBMCs. These TCRs come from a man under 40 in good health and CMV-seronegative. Both conserved end residues are part of each CDR3. Each record gives: CDR3 DNA, CDR3 protein, J gene, clone size, D gene, V gene, CDR3 length. The D gene is left open where the match is weak. Clone sizes are given selectively: once, few, many, or a class where the clone is expanded.

CDR3 DNA: TGTGCCAGCAGCTTGCCTACAGGGACTAGCTCTGGAAACACCATATATTTT
CDR3 protein: CASSLPTGTSSGNTIYF
J gene: TRBJ1-3
clone size: -
D gene: -
V gene: TRBV5-6
CDR3 length: 17

CDR3 DNA: TGCGCCAGCAGCCAACGGAGGGATCAGCCCCAGCATTTT
CDR3 protein: CASSQRRDQPQHF
J gene: TRBJ1-5
clone size: -
D gene: -
V gene: TRBV4-1
CDR3 length: 13

CDR3 DNA: TGTGCCACTACGACAGGGACGTTGGCAGGCTACACCTTC
CDR3 protein: CATTTGTLAGYTF
J gene: TRBJ1-2
clone size: -
D gene: TRBD1
V gene: TRBV10-3
CDR3 length: 13

CDR3 DNA: TGCGCCAGCAGCTTGGGTAGGGAGACTGAAGCTTTCTTT
CDR3 protein: CASSLGRETEAFF
J gene: TRBJ1-1
clone size: -
D gene: -
V gene: TRBV5-1
CDR3 length: 13

CDR3 DNA: TGTGCCAGCAGCTTGCGACTGCCGGGACTAGCGGGGATTTACGAGCAGTACTTC
CDR3 protein: CASSLRLPGLAGIYEQYF
J gene: TRBJ2-7
clone size: -
D gene: TRBD2
V gene: TRBV11-1
CDR3 length: 18

CDR3 DNA: TGTGCCATCAGTGAGTTTAGCGGGAGTACCGGGGAGCTGTTTTTT
CDR3 protein: CAISEFSGSTGELFF
J gene: TRBJ2-2
clone size: -
D gene: TRBD2
V gene: TRBV10-3
CDR3 length: 15

CDR3 DNA: TGTGCCAGCAGTCCCCGGACAGGGCTAAGCGGCAATCAGCCCCAGCATTTT
CDR3 protein: CASSPRTGLSGNQPQHF
J gene: TRBJ1-5
clone size: -
D gene: TRBD1
V gene: TRBV28
CDR3 length: 17

CDR3 DNA: TGTGCCACTAACACCGGACAGGGAATCTATGGCTACACCTTC
CDR3 protein: CATNTGQGIYGYTF
J gene: TRBJ1-2
clone size: -
D gene: TRBD1
V gene: TRBV19
CDR3 length: 14

CDR3 DNA: TGTGCCACCACGGGGGGTAGCTCTGGGGCCAACGTCCTGACTTTC
CDR3 protein: CATTGGSSGANVLTF
J gene: TRBJ2-6
clone size: -
D gene: TRBD2
V gene: TRBV10-3
CDR3 length: 15

CDR3 DNA: TGTGCCAGCAGTGAAAAGGGACAGGGAGACAAAGAGACCCAGTACTTC
CDR3 protein: CASSEKGQGDKETQYF
J gene: TRBJ2-5
clone size: -
D gene: TRBD1
V gene: TRBV6-1
CDR3 length: 16

CDR3 DNA: TGTGCCAGCTCGCGGGATGATTCACCCCTCCACTTT
CDR3 protein: CASSRDDSPLHF
J gene: TRBJ1-6
clone size: -
D gene: -
V gene: TRBV18
CDR3 length: 12

CDR3 DNA: TGCGCCAGCAGTGAATTTAGCGGGGACAATGAGCAGTTCTTC
CDR3 protein: CASSEFSGDNEQFF
J gene: TRBJ2-1
clone size: -
D gene: TRBD2
V gene: TRBV10-1
CDR3 length: 14

CDR3 DNA: TGTGCCAGCAGTTACAGAGGCGGGGGGCGAGAGACCCAGTACTTC
CDR3 protein: CASSYRGGGRETQYF
J gene: TRBJ2-5
clone size: -
D gene: TRBD2
V gene: TRBV6-5
CDR3 length: 15

CDR3 DNA: TGTGCCAGCAGCTTATCCGACTCGAACACTGAAGCTTTCTTT
CDR3 protein: CASSLSDSNTEAFF
J gene: TRBJ1-1
clone size: few
D gene: -
V gene: TRBV11-3
CDR3 length: 14

CDR3 DNA: TGTGCCTGGAGACCCGGACTAGCGGTGAAACCCTACGAGCAGTACTTC
CDR3 protein: CAWRPGLAVKPYEQYF
J gene: TRBJ2-7
clone size: -
D gene: TRBD2
V gene: TRBV30
CDR3 length: 16

CDR3 DNA: TGTGCCAGCAGTGAATCCCTTAGCGGGGTGAGTTCCGAGCAGTACTTC
CDR3 protein: CASSESLSGVSSEQYF
J gene: TRBJ2-7
clone size: -
D gene: TRBD2
V gene: TRBV6-1
CDR3 length: 16

CDR3 DNA: TGTGCCAGCAAAGCGGGCAGCGAGCAGTACTTC
CDR3 protein: CASKAGSEQYF
J gene: TRBJ2-7
clone size: -
D gene: -
V gene: TRBV28
CDR3 length: 11

CDR3 DNA: TGTGCCAGCAGCCCCGGGACAGGGTGGTCACCCCTCCACTTT
CDR3 protein: CASSPGTGWSPLHF
J gene: TRBJ1-6
clone size: -
D gene: TRBD1
V gene: TRBV7-6
CDR3 length: 14

CDR3 DNA: TGCAGCGTCGAGGGGGACAACTCCTACGAGCAGTACTTC
CDR3 protein: CSVEGDNSYEQYF
J gene: TRBJ2-7
clone size: -
D gene: -
V gene: TRBV29-1
CDR3 length: 13

CDR3 DNA: TGCGCCAGCAGCTTTAGCGGGAGTGTCTACGAGCAGTACTTC
CDR3 protein: CASSFSGSVYEQYF
J gene: TRBJ2-7
clone size: few
D gene: TRBD2
V gene: TRBV5-1
CDR3 length: 14

CDR3 DNA: TGTGCCAGCAGTGGCACGGGAGGGCCATTAGAAGAGCAGTTCTTC
CDR3 protein: CASSGTGGPLEEQFF
J gene: TRBJ2-1
clone size: few
D gene: TRBD2
V gene: TRBV2
CDR3 length: 15

CDR3 DNA: TGCGCCAGCAATAAGGGAGCGTATAATTCACCCCTCCACTTT
CDR3 protein: CASNKGAYNSPLHF
J gene: TRBJ1-6
clone size: -
D gene: -
V gene: TRBV4-1
CDR3 length: 14

CDR3 DNA: TGTGCCAGCAGTGAGCTAGTAGGGGGGGTAGCCAAAAACATTCAGTACTTC
CDR3 protein: CASSELVGGVAKNIQYF
J gene: TRBJ2-4
clone size: -
D gene: -
V gene: TRBV6-1
CDR3 length: 17

CDR3 DNA: TGCGCCAGCAGCTTGGTACAGGCTACAGATACGCAGTATTTT
CDR3 protein: CASSLVQATDTQYF
J gene: TRBJ2-3
clone size: -
D gene: -
V gene: TRBV5-1
CDR3 length: 14

CDR3 DNA: TGTGCTAGTGGTTTAGTAGGGGGCCGCGGGGAGCTGTTTTTT
CDR3 protein: CASGLVGGRGELFF
J gene: TRBJ2-2
clone size: -
D gene: TRBD1
V gene: TRBV12-5
CDR3 length: 14

CDR3 DNA: TGTGCCACCAGCAGAGATCAGGACATTCCCCAGCATTTT
CDR3 protein: CATSRDQDIPQHF
J gene: TRBJ1-5
clone size: -
D gene: -
V gene: TRBV15
CDR3 length: 13

CDR3 DNA: TGCGCCAGCAGCGGGACAGGGAGTTCCTATGGCTACACCTTC
CDR3 protein: CASSGTGSSYGYTF
J gene: TRBJ1-2
clone size: -
D gene: TRBD1
V gene: TRBV5-1
CDR3 length: 14

CDR3 DNA: TGCGCCAGCAGCCAAGAGGGTACAGTCTCCTACGAGCAGTACTTC
CDR3 protein: CASSQEGTVSYEQYF
J gene: TRBJ2-7
clone size: -
D gene: -
V gene: TRBV4-1
CDR3 length: 15

CDR3 DNA: TGTGCCAGTAGTATTTCGTCTAGCGGGAGTCTCGCAGATACGCAGTATTTT
CDR3 protein: CASSISSSGSLADTQYF
J gene: TRBJ2-3
clone size: -
D gene: TRBD2
V gene: TRBV19
CDR3 length: 17

CDR3 DNA: TGTGCCAGCAGCTTAGCCGACAGGGGAGAGCAGTACTTC
CDR3 protein: CASSLADRGEQYF
J gene: TRBJ2-7
clone size: -
D gene: TRBD1
V gene: TRBV7-7
CDR3 length: 13

CDR3 DNA: TGTGCCAGCAGCCCCCCAGCTTGGGGGAGGGCCGGGGAGACCCAGTACTTC
CDR3 protein: CASSPPAWGRAGETQYF
J gene: TRBJ2-5
clone size: few
D gene: TRBD2
V gene: TRBV5-4
CDR3 length: 17

CDR3 DNA: TGCGCCAGCAGCAGGGTAGCGGGATACGAGCAGTACTTC
CDR3 protein: CASSRVAGYEQYF
J gene: TRBJ2-7
clone size: -
D gene: TRBD2
V gene: TRBV5-1
CDR3 length: 13

CDR3 DNA: TGCAGCGTTCCCCGCCCCAAGGGACTAGCGGGCTCCTACAATGAGCAGTTCTTC
CDR3 protein: CSVPRPKGLAGSYNEQFF
J gene: TRBJ2-1
clone size: -
D gene: TRBD2
V gene: TRBV29-1
CDR3 length: 18

CDR3 DNA: TGTGCCAGCAGTTACTCCGGACTAGCGGGAGACTACGAGCAGTACTTC
CDR3 protein: CASSYSGLAGDYEQYF
J gene: TRBJ2-7
clone size: few
D gene: TRBD2
V gene: TRBV6-5
CDR3 length: 16

CDR3 DNA: TGTGCCAGCAGCTGGGGGCAGGGGCCCTACGAGCAGTACTTC
CDR3 protein: CASSWGQGPYEQYF
J gene: TRBJ2-7
clone size: -
D gene: -
V gene: TRBV7-9
CDR3 length: 14

CDR3 DNA: TGTGCCAGCAGCGATGGACAGGGGTACTATGGCTACACCTTC
CDR3 protein: CASSDGQGYYGYTF
J gene: TRBJ1-2
clone size: few
D gene: TRBD1
V gene: TRBV7-9
CDR3 length: 14

CDR3 DNA: TGTGCCAGCAGCCCGAGCGGGAGCCTTTACGAGCAGTACTTC
CDR3 protein: CASSPSGSLYEQYF
J gene: TRBJ2-7
clone size: -
D gene: TRBD2
V gene: TRBV11-3
CDR3 length: 14

CDR3 DNA: TGTGCCAGCAGCCGCGGGTGGGGTTCGAACTACGAGCAGTACTTC
CDR3 protein: CASSRGWGSNYEQYF
J gene: TRBJ2-7
clone size: -
D gene: -
V gene: TRBV9
CDR3 length: 15

CDR3 DNA: TGCGCCAGCAGACCTAATCAGATCCAGCGGGAGTCTTCCTACAATGAGCAGTTCTTC
CDR3 protein: CASRPNQIQRESSYNEQFF
J gene: TRBJ2-1
clone size: -
D gene: TRBD2
V gene: TRBV10-1
CDR3 length: 19

CDR3 DNA: TGCAGCGCTCGACAGCCTGCTAACTATGGCTACACCTTC
CDR3 protein: CSARQPANYGYTF
J gene: TRBJ1-2
clone size: once
D gene: -
V gene: TRBV29-1
CDR3 length: 13

CDR3 DNA: TGTGCCAGCAGCTTTGCGGGAGGGCGAACCGGGGAGCTGTTTTTT
CDR3 protein: CASSFAGGRTGELFF
J gene: TRBJ2-2
clone size: -
D gene: TRBD2
V gene: TRBV7-3
CDR3 length: 15

CDR3 DNA: TGTGCCAGCAGCCCAGCCGGGACTGACTACGAGCAGTACTTC
CDR3 protein: CASSPAGTDYEQYF
J gene: TRBJ2-7
clone size: -
D gene: -
V gene: TRBV7-2
CDR3 length: 14

CDR3 DNA: TGTGCCAGCTCACCGTACGGAGAAGAGACCCAGTACTTC
CDR3 protein: CASSPYGEETQYF
J gene: TRBJ2-5
clone size: -
D gene: -
V gene: TRBV18
CDR3 length: 13

CDR3 DNA: TGTGCCAGCAGTTACTGGGCGGGAGAGCCCCCAGATACGCAGTATTTT
CDR3 protein: CASSYWAGEPPDTQYF
J gene: TRBJ2-3
clone size: -
D gene: TRBD2
V gene: TRBV6-5
CDR3 length: 16

CDR3 DNA: TGCGCCAGCAGCACTCAGGGACAGAGTAATGAAAAACTGTTTTTT
CDR3 protein: CASSTQGQSNEKLFF
J gene: TRBJ1-4
clone size: -
D gene: TRBD1
V gene: TRBV5-1
CDR3 length: 15